The next 25 T cell receptor beta chains were all read from a single sample in a study of T-cell memory formation after mild COVID-19. One entry per CDR3 protein, called by TCRdb with MiXCR from the 5' RACE reads. The sample includes 300,000 to 400,000 distinct CDR3 sequences, 25% to 30% of them seen just once. The sample comprised PBMCs or a T cell subset sorted from them (not recorded which). The receptors stem from an adult woman who had mild COVID-19 (a few samples of this study predate the infection). Cell type and time point are not known.

CDR3 residues: CASSPLAGGRRNEQFF. CDR3 bases: TGTGCCAGCAGCCCCCTGGCGGGAGGGCGGCGGAATGAGCAGTTCTTC. The J gene is TRBJ2-1, the V gene TRBV7-9, with 9 bases that match TRBD2. CDR3 length equals 16 residues. V lost 5 bases and J lost 7; bases outside the gene matches: 12. Germline loops: CDR1 SEHNR, CDR2 FQNEAQ (reference sequence).

The chain couples TRBV5-1 to TRBJ2-1; TRBD2 aligns across 9 bases. Germline V CDR1 and CDR2: SGHRS, YFSETQ. J lost 4 bases, V lost 2 bases, and 4 bases had no gene match. The CDR3 contains 15 residues. In DNA form, the CDR3 reads TGCGCCAGCAGCTTCTCTAGCGGGATGTACAATGAGCAGTTCTTC. It translates to CASSFSSGMYNEQFF.

The chain has TRBV5-5 and TRBJ2-1, with D possibly matching TRBD1 (6 bases). V gave up 4 bases and J gave up 0 bases, with 14 bases separating them. The CDR3 extends over 16 amino acids. Germline assignment: CDR1 SGHKS and CDR2 YYEKEE (reference sequence). CDR3 protein: CASSVTGLSSYNEQFF. The CDR3 coding sequence is TGTGCCAGCAGCGTGACAGGTTTGAGCTCCTACAATGAGCAGTTCTTC.

The J gene is TRBJ2-7, the V gene TRBV4-2; a possible D gene is TRBD2 (6 bases). Trimming removed 1 base at V and 0 bases at J, with 10 bases between. Germline V gives CDR1 LGHNA, CDR2 YNFKEQ. This CDR3 spans 15 amino acids. The CDR3 coding sequence is TGTGCCAGCAGCCAAGGGACTACGAACTCCTACGAGCAGTACTTC. Translating it yields CASSQGTTNSYEQYF.

The chain combines TRBV5-6 with TRBJ2-5; 8 bases fit TRBD1. CDR1 SGHDT and CDR2 YYEEEE come from the germline V gene. This CDR3 comprises 14 residues. After removal of 2 bases from V and 3 bases from J, the junction contained 3 bases not matched to a gene. The CDR3 reads CASSFTGGEETQYF. The CDR3 bases are TGTGCCAGCAGCTTTACAGGGGGAGAAGAGACCCAGTACTTC.

This chain links TRBV15 with TRBJ1-5; D unclear. CDR3 length: 13 amino acids. Germline-derived CDR1 and CDR2 are LNHNV and YYDKDF (reference sequence). Trimming pared 5 bases from V and 0 bases from J, leaving 5 bases between. The CDR3 loop reads CATSANSNQPQHF. In DNA form, the CDR3 reads TGTGCCACCAGCGCTAATAGCAATCAGCCCCAGCATTTT.

This clonotype turned up a few times. V usage is TRBV5-6 and J usage is TRBJ2-7; 10 nucleotides agree with TRBD1. Germline CDR1 SGHDT, CDR2 YYEEEE. Trimming at V came to 3 bases and at J to 2 bases, leaving 11 bases not matched to a gene. The CDR3 has 17 residues. The CDR3, as DNA: TGTGCCAGCAGCTGGGACAGGGGTAGGGGTATGGCCTACGAGCAGTACTTC. Its protein product is CASSWDRGRGMAYEQYF.

This clonotype has a single count. The V gene is TRBV7-9, the J gene TRBJ1-5; the D gene is possibly TRBD1 (6 bases). Trimming pared 1 base from V and 5 bases from J, leaving 15 bases between. This CDR3 comprises 16 residues. CDR1 is SEHNR and CDR2 is FQNEAQ in the germline V gene (reference sequence). This CDR3 is CASSLGATGGHQPQHF. The CDR3 DNA follows: TGTGCCAGCAGCTTAGGAGCAACGGGGGGGCATCAGCCCCAGCATTTT.

The CDR3 sequence: CASSLEAGDGTDTQYF. In DNA form, the CDR3 reads TGCGCCAGCAGCTTGGAAGCGGGGGACGGCACAGATACGCAGTATTTT. V usage is TRBV5-1 and J usage is TRBJ2-3, with TRBD2 identical over 8 bases. Trimming removed 0 bases from V and 1 base from J; junction bases left unmatched: 4. This CDR3 comprises 16 residues. Germline lookup yields CDR1 SGHRS and CDR2 YFSETQ. The entire variable domain, with the rest obtained from reference TRBV5-1 and TRBJ2-3, is as follows: KAGVTQTPRYLIKTRGQQVTLSCSPISGHRSVSWYQQTPGQGLQFLFEYFSETQRNKGNFPGRFSGRQFSNSRSEMNVSTLELGDSALYLCASSLEAGDGTDTQYFGPGTRLTVL.

This clonotype was counted between two and nine times. V is TRBV7-2 and J is TRBJ2-3; 11 bases map to TRBD2. This CDR3 region has 17 residues. J lost 3 bases, V lost 1 base, and 6 bases had no gene match. The V gene's germline CDR1 is SGHTA and CDR2 FQGNSA. Here the CDR3 DNA reads TGTGCCAGCAGCTTAGGGTGGGCTAGCGGGAGGACAGATACGCAGTATTTT. Protein sequence: CASSLGWASGRTDTQYF.

This clonotype has a handful of counts. V and J are TRBV6-6 and TRBJ2-3; no clear D gene. Germline values: CDR1 MNHNY, CDR2 SVGAGI (reference sequence). Deletions cut 6 bases from V and 5 bases from J, with 15 bases between. The CDR3 totals 14 residues. The CDR3 DNA follows: TGTGCCAGCAGAGCCCGCAGTAATGGAGATACGCAGTATTTT. As protein: CASRARSNGDTQYF.

The chain carries TRBV4-1 and TRBJ2-1, with 9 bases identical to TRBD2. This CDR3 contains 17 residues. Germline-derived CDR1 and CDR2 are MGHRA and YSYEKL. J was trimmed by 2 bases and V by 4 bases; bases with no gene match: 9. CDR3 region: CASSPGVAGDPYNEQFF. The CDR3 DNA is TGCGCCAGCAGCCCCGGGGTAGCGGGGGACCCCTACAATGAGCAGTTCTTC.

V gene TRBV5-6 combines with J gene TRBJ2-5; TRBD2 matches at 9 bases. CDR1 and CDR2 from the germline V gene are SGHDT and YYEEEE. The CDR3 is 18 amino acids. V dropped 4 bases and J dropped 0; count of bases not matched to a gene: 13. The CDR3 coding sequence is TGTGCCAGCAGCCCCCTGGCGGGGGGGCTCGAAAACCAAGAGACCCAGTACTTC. Its protein is CASSPLAGGLENQETQYF.

This chain uses TRBV13 with TRBJ2-7, with 8 bases matching TRBD2. The trim removed 6 bases at V and 0 bases at J, leaving 7 bases unmatched. CDR1 is PRHDT and CDR2 is FYEKMQ in the germline V gene (reference sequence). The CDR3 is 15 amino acids. The CDR3 DNA reads TGTGCCAGCAGACCGACGGGGGGGAGCTCCTACGAGCAGTACTTC. Protein: CASRPTGGSSYEQYF.

There are a few counts of this clonotype. The chain carries TRBV4-1 and TRBJ2-5; D unclear. Germline assignment: CDR1 MGHRA and CDR2 YSYEKL. CDR3 length equals 15 residues. With 1 base removed from V and 3 bases from J, the gap between germline ends came to 12 bases. DNA for the CDR3: TGCGCCAGCAGCCAAGGGCTCAGAACAGAAGAGACCCAGTACTTC. This encodes CASSQGLRTEETQYF.

V usage is TRBV11-2 and J usage is TRBJ2-3; the match to TRBD2 covers 11 bases. Per germline, CDR1 SGHAT and CDR2 FQNNGV. Trimming cost V 4 bases and J 2 bases; bases outside gene matches: 5. This CDR3 has 16 residues. CDR3 region: CASSSGTSGYTDTQYF. The CDR3 bases are TGTGCCAGCAGCTCGGGGACTAGCGGTTACACAGATACGCAGTATTTT.

V gene TRBV7-3 combines with J gene TRBJ2-1; D remains unclear. V lost 2 bases to trimming and J lost 10 bases, with 12 bases between them. This CDR3 comprises 13 residues. CDR1 SGHTA and CDR2 FQGTGA come from the germline V gene. CDR3 loop: CASSLGVLGEQFF. CDR3 DNA sequence: TGTGCCAGCAGCTTAGGGGTCCTAGGGGAGCAGTTCTTC.

The rearrangement links TRBV3-1 to TRBJ2-4; no reliable D call. Trimming left V 3 bases short and J 0 bases short, with 9 bases between. The germline V gene encodes CDR1 LGHDT and CDR2 YNNKEL (reference sequence). CDR3 length equals 15 residues. Written as DNA, the CDR3 is TGTGCCAGCAGCCAGGGTGGAGTAGCCAAAAACATTCAGTACTTC. Translated, it gives CASSQGGVAKNIQYF.

The J gene is TRBJ1-4, the V gene TRBV6-5; maybe TRBD1 (6 bases). V was clipped by 2 bases and J by 6 bases, with 10 bases between them. In germline, CDR1 is MNHEY, CDR2 SVGAGI. CDR3 size: 14 residues. The CDR3 loop reads CASSYNRVDEKLFF. CDR3 coding DNA: TGTGCCAGCAGTTACAACAGGGTGGATGAAAAACTGTTTTTT.

The table lists this clonotype with a few counts. This rearrangement joins TRBV5-1 to TRBJ2-2; the D gene is possibly TRBD2 (6 bases). V shed 5 bases and J shed 4 bases, with 12 bases lying between them. This CDR3 contains 14 residues. Germline V gene sequence: CDR1 SGHRS, CDR2 YFSETQ. The CDR3 is CASSGGAVTGELFF. CDR3 nucleotide sequence: TGCGCCAGCAGTGGCGGGGCCGTCACCGGGGAGCTGTTTTTT.

This chain uses TRBV5-1 with TRBJ1-2; D ambiguous. This CDR3 has 15 residues. Germline CDR1 SGHRS, CDR2 YFSETQ. With 0 bases removed from V and 0 bases from J, the gap between germline ends came to 9 bases. CDR3 bases: TGCGCCAGCAGCTTGGGGCAGAAGACTAACTATGGCTACACCTTC. Its translation is CASSLGQKTNYGYTF.

V and J are TRBV29-1 and TRBJ2-1; 11 bases are a match to TRBD2. The V and J ends lost 7 bases and 3 bases, in that order; junction bases with no gene match: 8. CDR3 length equals 15 residues. CDR1 and CDR2 (germline): SQVTM, ANQGSEA. The CDR3 region is CSGLGTSGDYNEQFF. CDR3 bases: TGCAGCGGCCTTGGGACTAGCGGTGACTACAATGAGCAGTTCTTC.

The CDR3 region has the DNA TGTGCCAGCAGCTTTAGGGCTAGCGGCAACAATGAGCAGTTCTTC. Protein product: CASSFRASGNNEQFF. The genes are TRBV7-9 and TRBJ2-1; 7 bases are a match to TRBD2. The CDR3 length is 15 residues. V shed 3 bases, J shed 5 bases, and the junction held 7 bases outside the gene matches. In germline, CDR1 is SEHNR, CDR2 FQNEAQ (reference sequence). Filled out from reference TRBV7-9 and TRBJ2-1, the complete variable domain reads DTGVSQNPRHKITKRGQNVTFRCDPISEHNRLYWYRQTLGQGPEFLTYFQNEAQLEKSRLLSDRFSAERPKGSFSTLEIQRTEQGDSAMYLCASSFRASGNNEQFFGPGTRLTVL.

Only a few counts were recorded for this clonotype. This rearrangement joins TRBV10-3 to TRBJ1-2, with TRBD1 matching 7 bases. Losses at the gene ends were 3 bases for V and 0 bases for J; bases not matched to a gene: 4. This CDR3 is built from 15 residues. Per germline, CDR1 ENHRY and CDR2 SYGVKD. CDR3 coding DNA: TGTGCCATCAGTGACGCAGGGGGATCTAACTATGGCTACACCTTC. It yields the protein CAISDAGGSNYGYTF.

The rearrangement uses TRBV20-1 and TRBJ2-7; unclear D gene. CDR1 and CDR2 from the germline V gene are DFQATT and SNEGSKA (reference sequence). There are 11 residues in the CDR3. For the CDR3, the DNA is TGCAGCGCTCGATGGAACTACGAGCAGTACTTC. This gives the protein CSARWNYEQYF.